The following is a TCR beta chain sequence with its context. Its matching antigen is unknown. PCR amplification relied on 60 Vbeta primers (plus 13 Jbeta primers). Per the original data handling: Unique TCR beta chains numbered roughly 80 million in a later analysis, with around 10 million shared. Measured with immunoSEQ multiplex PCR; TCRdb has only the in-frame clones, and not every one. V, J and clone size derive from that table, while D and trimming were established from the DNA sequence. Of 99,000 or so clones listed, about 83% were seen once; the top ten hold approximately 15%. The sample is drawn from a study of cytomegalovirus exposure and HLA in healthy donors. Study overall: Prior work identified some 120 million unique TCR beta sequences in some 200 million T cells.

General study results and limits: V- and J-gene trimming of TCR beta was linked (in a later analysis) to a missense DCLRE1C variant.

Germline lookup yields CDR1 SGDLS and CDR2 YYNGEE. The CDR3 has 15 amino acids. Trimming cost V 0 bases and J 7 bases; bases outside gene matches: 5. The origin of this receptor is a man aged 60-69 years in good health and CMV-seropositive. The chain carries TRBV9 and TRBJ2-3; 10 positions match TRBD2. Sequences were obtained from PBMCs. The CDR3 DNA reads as TGTGCCAGCAGCGTAGGGGGACTAGCGCAGAATACGCAGTATTTT. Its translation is CASSVGGLAQNTQYF.